A single sample gave rise to the 21 T cell receptor beta chains below, sequenced in a study of blood T cells in healthy people across ages. With a J-beta primer mix and a sample-barcoded 5' primer, a second PCR ran about 6 to 11 cycles. Each CDR3 protein gets one entry after TCRdb re-called the 5' RACE reads with MiXCR. Of about 750,000 distinct CDR3 sequences listed, roughly 50% are singletons. The source material was blood. The receptors shown here come from an older man in good health.

The rearrangement joins TRBV7-2 to TRBJ1-2; tentatively, D is TRBD1 (5 bases). Trimming left V 1 base short and J 7 bases short, with 16 bases between. The CDR3 has 15 residues. Germline-derived CDR1 and CDR2 are SGHTA and FQGNSA. CDR3 nucleotide sequence: TGTGCCAGCAGCTTAGGATCCCCCGGGGGTACTGGCTACACCTTC. Its protein product is CASSLGSPGGTGYTF.

This chain connects TRBV3-1 to TRBJ1-1, with D unclear. V was pared by 11 bases and J by 2 bases, with 15 bases between. The CDR3 loop spans 13 amino acids. Germline assignment: CDR1 LGHDT and CDR2 YNNKEL (reference sequence). The CDR3 coding sequence is TGTGCCCGTAGCCAAGGGCCCAACACTGAAGCTTTCTTT. Protein sequence: CARSQGPNTEAFF.

This chain joins TRBV29-1 and TRBJ1-1; the D is unclear. Germline V lookup: CDR1 SQVTM, CDR2 ANQGSEA. V was clipped by 4 bases and J by 4 bases, with 10 bases between them. This CDR3 spans 12 amino acids. The CDR3 bases are TGCAGCGTTGGCTCGTGGGTCACTGAAGCTTTCTTT. Its translation: CSVGSWVTEAFF. The full variable domain, with the rest looked up from reference TRBV29-1 and TRBJ1-1, is SAVISQKPSRDICQRGTSLTIQCQVDSQVTMMFWYRQQPGQSLTLIATANQGSEATYESGFVIDKFPISRPNLTFSTLTVSNMSPEDSSIYLCSVGSWVTEAFFGQGTRLTVV.

This chain connects TRBV27 to TRBJ2-5; 7 bases are shared with TRBD2. CDR3 length: 14 residues. V shed 5 bases, J shed 4 bases, and the junction held 7 bases outside the gene matches. Germline V gene lookup returns CDR1 MNHEY and CDR2 SMNVEV (reference sequence). CDR3 residues: CASSPLTSLETQYF. The CDR3 DNA sequence: TGTGCCAGCAGTCCCCTGACTAGCTTAGAGACCCAGTACTTC.

The chain combines TRBV20-1 with TRBJ2-6; TRBD2 is a possible D gene (5 bases). The CDR3 length is 16 residues. V gave up 0 bases and J gave up 1 base, with 10 bases separating them. Germline V CDR1 and CDR2: DFQATT, SNEGSKA (reference sequence). The CDR3 DNA follows: TGCAGTGCTAGAGATCATCGGGGTTCTGGGGCCAACGTCCTGACTTTC. Residues: CSARDHRGSGANVLTF.

This chain connects TRBV27 to TRBJ2-7; TRBD2 matches 8 bases. Germline V gives CDR1 MNHEY, CDR2 SMNVEV (reference sequence). The CDR3 contains 16 residues. Trimming at V came to 5 bases and at J to 2 bases, leaving 11 bases not matched to a gene. CDR3 in amino acids: CASSPESGSGPYEQYF. The CDR3 DNA is TGTGCCAGCAGTCCAGAAAGCGGGAGCGGACCCTACGAGCAGTACTTC.

In regard to this clonotype: Compared with germline, one end of the junction differs, possibly owing to a read error. The chain joins TRBV5-1 to TRBJ1-2, with 7 bases lining up with TRBD1. The CDR3 contains 14 residues. Germline loops: CDR1 SGHRS, CDR2 YFSETQ. Here the CDR3 reads CANSWDSSNYGYTF. The CDR3 DNA sequence: TGCGCCAACAGCTGGGACAGCTCTAACTATGGCTACACCTTC.

This chain connects TRBV7-9 to TRBJ2-2; the match to TRBD1 covers 7 bases. The J segment lost 6 bases and the V segment lost 5 bases, leaving 6 bases of the junction unmatched. The CDR3 consists of 14 residues. Germline CDR1 reads SEHNR; CDR2 reads FQNEAQ (reference sequence). CDR3 bases: TGTGCCAGCAGCCTCAGACAGGGTCCCGGGGAGCTGTTTTTT. Its protein is CASSLRQGPGELFF.

In its sample, this clonotype was seen a few times. The J gene is TRBJ2-7, the V gene TRBV20-1; 8 bases are shared with TRBD1. CDR3 length: 16 amino acids. Germline V gene sequence: CDR1 DFQATT, CDR2 SNEGSKA (reference sequence). Trimming cost V 1 base and J 0 bases; bases outside gene matches: 8. DNA for the CDR3: TGCAGTGCTAGAGTTCGACGGACAGGGAGCTCCTACGAGCAGTACTTC. Translation: CSARVRRTGSSYEQYF.

V and J are TRBV20-1 and TRBJ2-7; possible D gene TRBD2, 5 bases. Per the germline V gene, CDR1 is DFQATT and CDR2 is SNEGSKA (reference sequence). The CDR3 covers 15 residues. V gave up 6 bases and J gave up 1 base, with 19 bases separating them. The CDR3 DNA follows: TGCAGTGCCAGACAAGCGAGGGCAAGGTCCTACGAGCAGTACTTC. Protein product: CSARQARARSYEQYF.

The V call is TRBV27, the J call TRBJ2-3; possible D gene TRBD1, 5 bases. CDR1 is MNHEY and CDR2 is SMNVEV in the germline V gene (reference sequence). Trimming took 3 bases from V and 6 from J, leaving 10 bases between them. This CDR3 comprises 13 residues. The CDR3 here is CASSFKKGDTQYF. Written as DNA, the CDR3 is TGTGCCAGCAGTTTTAAGAAGGGGGATACGCAGTATTTT.

The chain is built from TRBV2 and TRBJ2-4; 14 positions agree with TRBD2. The J call may be faulty, since TRBJ2-5 better matches the DNA end. Germline assignment: CDR1 SNHLY and CDR2 FYNNEI. The CDR3 extends over 18 amino acids. CDR3 amino acids: CASSETSGRAVKAETQYF. The CDR3 DNA sequence: TGTGCCAGCAGTGAGACTAGCGGGAGGGCCGTGAAGGCAGAGACCCAGTACTTC.

This rearrangement joins TRBV3-1 to TRBJ2-5; D possibly corresponds to TRBD2 (5 bases). The CDR3 totals 13 residues. The germline CDR1 and CDR2 sequences are LGHDT and YNNKEL (reference sequence). V shed 6 bases and J shed 2 bases, with 10 bases lying between them. The CDR3 region has the DNA TGTGCCAGCAGGCGGACTGATCAAGAGACCCAGTACTTC. Translation gives CASRRTDQETQYF.

This clonotype turned up a few times. The chain links TRBV29-1 to TRBJ1-4, with D uncertain. The CDR3 is made up of 11 amino acids. Germline V gene lookup returns CDR1 SQVTM and CDR2 ANQGSEA. V lost 7 bases and J 4 bases, leaving 7 bases between the germline ends. The CDR3 sequence is CSAGLNEKLFF. CDR3 nucleotide sequence: TGCAGCGCCGGGCTTAATGAAAAACTGTTTTTT.

This clonotype was found once. The chain carries TRBV29-1 and TRBJ2-7, with unresolved D. Between the trimmed V and J ends, which lost 3 bases and 0 bases, there was a span of 12 bases. This CDR3 has 14 residues. CDR1 is SQVTM and CDR2 is ANQGSEA in the germline V gene. CDR3 loop: CSVDPAGSSYEQYF. The CDR3 nucleotides read TGCAGCGTTGATCCGGCTGGTTCCTCCTACGAGCAGTACTTC.

The genes are TRBV4-2 and TRBJ2-1; D may be TRBD2 (5 bases). V was trimmed by 1 base and J by 9 bases, leaving 10 bases between them. CDR3 length equals 13 residues. Germline V lookup: CDR1 LGHNA, CDR2 YNFKEQ. CDR3 region: CASSQVEVPEQFF. The CDR3 DNA is TGTGCCAGCAGCCAAGTGGAGGTTCCTGAGCAGTTCTTC.

This clonotype came up a few times. The chain couples TRBV11-2 to TRBJ2-1, with no clear D. The CDR3 sequence is 12 residues long. CDR1 is SGHAT, CDR2 FQNNGV, per germline. Trimming stripped 1 base from V and 12 bases from J, with 10 bases between. The CDR3, as DNA: TGTGCCAGCAGCTTAGCCCAGCCCGGGCAGTTCTTC. Translated: CASSLAQPGQFF.

V usage is TRBV12-3 or TRBV12-4 and J usage is TRBJ2-1, with TRBD2 matching 12 bases. J lost 4 bases, V lost 1 base, and 8 bases had no gene match. There are 18 residues in the CDR3. CDR3 in DNA: TGTGCCAGCAGTTTAGAACTAGCGGGAGGTCCCCCGTACAATGAGCAGTTCTTC. Protein product: CASSLELAGGPPYNEQFF.

The gene calls are TRBV11-2 and TRBJ2-3; 8 nucleotides align to TRBD2. Trimming cost V 4 bases and J 1 base; bases outside gene matches: 7. The germline V gene encodes CDR1 SGHAT and CDR2 FQNNGV. This CDR3 contains 16 residues. CDR3 DNA: TGTGCCAGCAGCTACTTAGCGGGATCGGGCACAGATACGCAGTATTTT. This gives the protein CASSYLAGSGTDTQYF. Looking up the rest from reference TRBV11-2 and TRBJ2-3 gives the full variable domain: EAGVAQSPRYKIIEKRQSVAFWCNPISGHATLYWYQQILGQGPKLLIQFQNNGVVDDSQLPKDRFSAERLKGVDSTLKIQPAKLEDSAVYLCASSYLAGSGTDTQYFGPGTRLTVL.

The chain employs TRBV5-1 and TRBJ2-1, with D possibly being TRBD2 (5 bases). V shed 9 bases and J shed 1 base, with 11 bases lying between them. The CDR3 sequence is 13 residues long. Germline loops: CDR1 SGHRS, CDR2 YFSETQ. The CDR3 DNA reads TGCGCCACCCGGCCGGGGTCCTACAATGAGCAGTTCTTC. The encoded protein is CATRPGSYNEQFF.

The chain employs TRBV20-1 and TRBJ1-2; a possible D gene is TRBD1 (5 bases). V was trimmed by 3 bases and J by 2 bases, leaving 16 bases between them. This CDR3 contains 15 residues. Germline CDR1 and CDR2: DFQATT and SNEGSKA (reference sequence). The CDR3 loop reads CSASWMSGLNYGYTF. The DNA for the CDR3 is TGCAGTGCTAGTTGGATGTCGGGACTCAACTATGGCTACACCTTC.